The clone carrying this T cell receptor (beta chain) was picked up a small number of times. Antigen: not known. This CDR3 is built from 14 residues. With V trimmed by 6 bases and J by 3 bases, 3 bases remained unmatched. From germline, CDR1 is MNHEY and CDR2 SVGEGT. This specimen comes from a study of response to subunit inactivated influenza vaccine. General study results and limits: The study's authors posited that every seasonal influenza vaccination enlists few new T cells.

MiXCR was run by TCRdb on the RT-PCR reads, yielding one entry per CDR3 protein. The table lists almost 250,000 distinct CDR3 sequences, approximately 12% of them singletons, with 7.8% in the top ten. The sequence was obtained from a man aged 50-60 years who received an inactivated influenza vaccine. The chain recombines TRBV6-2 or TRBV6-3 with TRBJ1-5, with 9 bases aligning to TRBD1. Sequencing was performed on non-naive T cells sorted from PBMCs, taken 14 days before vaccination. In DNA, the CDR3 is TGTGCCAGCAGGGGACAGGGCTCCAATCAGCCCCAGCATTTT. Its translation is CASRGQGSNQPQHF.